This T cell receptor beta chain was profiled in a study of identifying expanded T cells in peripheral blood. Germline loops: CDR1 MNHEY, CDR2 SMNVEV (reference sequence). This CDR3 has 17 residues. V dropped 4 bases and J dropped 4 bases, with 20 bases sitting between them. Assay used: immunoSEQ multiplex PCR; TCRdb lists only in-frame clones, some missing. The sample consists of around 82,000 clones, about 83% of them appearing once. Sequenced material: blood. The chain recombines TRBV27 with TRBJ1-5; tentative D call: TRBD1 (6 bases). The source is a person aged 18 to 75 in good health. The CDR3 bases are TGTGCCAGCAGTTCTAAACGGACAGAATTCAGGAATCAGCCCCAGCATTTT. Its translation: CASSSKRTEFRNQPQHF.